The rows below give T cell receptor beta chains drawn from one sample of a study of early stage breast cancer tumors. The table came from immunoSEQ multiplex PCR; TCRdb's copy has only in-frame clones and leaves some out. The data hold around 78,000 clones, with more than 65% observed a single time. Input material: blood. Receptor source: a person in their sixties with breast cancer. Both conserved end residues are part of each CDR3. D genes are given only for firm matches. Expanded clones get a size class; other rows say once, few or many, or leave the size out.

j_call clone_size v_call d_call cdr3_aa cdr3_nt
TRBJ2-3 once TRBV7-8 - CASSLAGEGTDTQYF TGTGCCAGCAGCTTAGCGGGGGAGGGCACAGATACGCAGTATTTT
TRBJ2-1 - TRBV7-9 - CASSLGVASYNEQFF TGTGCCAGCAGCTTAGGAGTCGCCTCCTACAATGAGCAGTTCTTC
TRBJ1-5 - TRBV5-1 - CASSLMQGDQPQHF TGCGCCAGCAGCTTGATGCAAGGAGATCAGCCCCAGCATTTT
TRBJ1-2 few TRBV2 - CASSEALGYTF TGTGCCAGCAGTGAAGCGCTTGGCTACACCTTC
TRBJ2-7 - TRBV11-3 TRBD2 CASSSGLAGEQYF TGTGCCAGCAGCTCTGGACTAGCAGGCGAGCAGTACTTC
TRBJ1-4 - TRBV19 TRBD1 CASRGTVLDEKLFF TGTGCCAGTAGGGGGACAGTTCTTGATGAAAAACTGTTTTTT
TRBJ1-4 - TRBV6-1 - CASSDVGQPGEKLFF TGTGCCAGCAGTGACGTGGGGCAGCCAGGTGAAAAACTGTTTTTT
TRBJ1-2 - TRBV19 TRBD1 CASSNPDRANYTF TGTGCCAGTAGTAACCCGGACAGGGCCAACTACACCTTC
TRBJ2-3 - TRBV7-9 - CASSLWSTDTQYF TGTGCCAGCAGCCTCTGGAGCACAGATACGCAGTATTTT
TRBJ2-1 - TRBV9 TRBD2 CASSPLTSGGANEQFF TGTGCCAGCAGCCCCCTGACTAGCGGGGGGGCCAATGAGCAGTTCTTC
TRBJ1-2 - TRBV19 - CASRGDGRAYGYTF TGTGCCAGTAGGGGCGACGGCAGAGCCTATGGCTACACCTTC
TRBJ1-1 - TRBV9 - CVSSVSGGMTEAFF TGTGTCAGCAGCGTCAGCGGTGGTATGACTGAAGCTTTCTTT
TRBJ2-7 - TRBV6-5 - CASSYGPGTSYEQYF TGTGCCAGCAGTTACGGTCCAGGGACCTCCTACGAGCAGTACTTC
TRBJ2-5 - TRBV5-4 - CASSLRGSETQYF TGTGCCAGCAGCTTGCGAGGGTCGGAGACCCAGTACTTC
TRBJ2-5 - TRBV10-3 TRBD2 CAIRGEGLETQYF TGTGCCATCCGGGGGGAGGGCCTAGAGACCCAGTACTTC
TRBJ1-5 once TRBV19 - CASSTDSSNQPQHF TGTGCCAGTAGTACGGACAGCAGCAATCAGCCCCAGCATTTT
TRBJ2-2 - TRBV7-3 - CASSSAGGGELFF TGTGCCAGCAGCTCCGCGGGTGGCGGGGAGCTGTTTTTT